Included here is one TCR beta chain sequence, with context. As yet, its antigen is unknown. The data stem from a study of T cells in localized non-small cell lung cancer. Study-level findings and limits: There were a median around 53 of the top 100 tumor clones appearing in adjacent lung.

The CDR3 covers 13 residues. Germline values: CDR1 SGHVS, CDR2 FNYEAQ. V was cut by 3 bases and J by 5 bases, with 8 bases left in between. Libraries were prepared by immunoSEQ multiplex PCR; TCRdb keeps only in-frame clonotypes and omits some of them. Seen here are 75,000 to 80,000 clones, 65% to 85% observed once, and the top ten hold 8% to 10%. The sequencing here drew on peripheral blood, taken before any cancer treatment. This chain uses TRBV7-6 with TRBJ2-1; no definite D call. The clonotype was recovered from a female donor aged 60 or older with stage I lung adenocarcinoma. The CDR3 sequence is CASSFTTDNEQFF. The CDR3 DNA sequence: TGTGCCAGCAGCTTTACGACCGACAATGAGCAGTTCTTC.